A selection of T cell receptor beta chains follows, all from one sample in a study of T cells in localized non-small cell lung cancer. Profiled with immunoSEQ multiplex PCR; TCRdb holds only in-frame clones, not every one. The sample lists about 24,000 clones; approximately 91% were seen once. The specimen was peripheral blood, collected before any cancer treatment. These receptors were obtained from a man aged 40-75 years with stage I squamous cell lung carcinoma. Each CDR3 is given with its conserved first and last residue. Fields, in order: clone size, V gene, J gene, CDR3 length, D gene, CDR3 DNA, CDR3 protein. The D gene is left open where the match is weak. The size entry is marked missing in some rows and otherwise reads once, few, many or a size class.

clone_size: NA; v_call: TRBV19; j_call: TRBJ2-7; cdr3_length: 14; d_call: NA; cdr3_nt: TGTGCCAGTAGTATAGTCGCAGGGATTTACGAGCAGTACTTC; cdr3_aa: CASSIVAGIYEQYF
clone_size: NA; v_call: TRBV18; j_call: TRBJ1-3; cdr3_length: 11; d_call: NA; cdr3_nt: TGTGCCAGCTCCTCAGAAAACACCATATATTTT; cdr3_aa: CASSSENTIYF
clone_size: NA; v_call: TRBV6-5; j_call: TRBJ2-2; cdr3_length: 11; d_call: NA; cdr3_nt: TGTGCCAGCAGGGGAGCCGGGGAGCTGTTTTTT; cdr3_aa: CASRGAGELFF
clone_size: NA; v_call: TRBV11-3; j_call: TRBJ2-2; cdr3_length: 14; d_call: TRBD1; cdr3_nt: TGTGCCAGCTCGGGACAGAAAAACACCGGGGAGCTGTTTTTT; cdr3_aa: CASSGQKNTGELFF
clone_size: NA; v_call: TRBV30; j_call: TRBJ2-3; cdr3_length: 15; d_call: TRBD2; cdr3_nt: TGTGCCTGGAGTTTGGTGGCTAGCGGGGGGGATACGCAGTATTTT; cdr3_aa: CAWSLVASGGDTQYF
clone_size: NA; v_call: TRBV28; j_call: TRBJ1-1; cdr3_length: 16; d_call: NA; cdr3_nt: TGTGCCAGCAGTTTATGGAGGTCCCCGGAGAACACTGAAGCTTTCTTT; cdr3_aa: CASSLWRSPENTEAFF
clone_size: NA; v_call: TRBV5-1; j_call: TRBJ1-1; cdr3_length: 14; d_call: NA; cdr3_nt: TGCGCCAGCAGCTTGAGGGGCTTGAACACTGAAGCTTTCTTT; cdr3_aa: CASSLRGLNTEAFF
clone_size: NA; v_call: TRBV7-9; j_call: TRBJ1-3; cdr3_length: 17; d_call: NA; cdr3_nt: TGTGCCAGCAGCCCCTCGACAGGCCCGAACTCTGGAAACACCATATATTTT; cdr3_aa: CASSPSTGPNSGNTIYF
clone_size: NA; v_call: TRBV5-1; j_call: TRBJ2-2; cdr3_length: 14; d_call: NA; cdr3_nt: TGCGCCAGCAGCTTGCGTGGCTCCTTCGGGGAGCTGTTTTTT; cdr3_aa: CASSLRGSFGELFF
clone_size: once; v_call: TRBV11-2; j_call: TRBJ1-1; cdr3_length: 14; d_call: NA; cdr3_nt: TGTGCCAGCAGCTTAGATCCGGGTGAGACTGAAGCTTTCTTT; cdr3_aa: CASSLDPGETEAFF
clone_size: NA; v_call: TRBV7-3; j_call: TRBJ1-2; cdr3_length: 16; d_call: TRBD1; cdr3_nt: TGTGCCAGCAGCTTGGTTCCTCAGGGGGGCGTGGATGGCTACACCTTC; cdr3_aa: CASSLVPQGGVDGYTF
clone_size: NA; v_call: TRBV6-6; j_call: TRBJ1-2; cdr3_length: 16; d_call: TRBD1; cdr3_nt: TGTGCCAGCACTCGGCATCCGGGACAGGATAGGAGCGGCTACACCTTC; cdr3_aa: CASTRHPGQDRSGYTF
clone_size: NA; v_call: TRBV7-9; j_call: TRBJ2-7; cdr3_length: 11; d_call: NA; cdr3_nt: TGTGCCAGCAGCGGCTCCTACGAGCAGTACTTC; cdr3_aa: CASSGSYEQYF
clone_size: NA; v_call: TRBV19; j_call: TRBJ1-3; cdr3_length: 12; d_call: NA; cdr3_nt: TGTGCCAGTAGTCCTGCTGGAAACACCATATATTTT; cdr3_aa: CASSPAGNTIYF
clone_size: NA; v_call: TRBV4-3; j_call: TRBJ1-3; cdr3_length: 16; d_call: NA; cdr3_nt: TGCGCCAGCAGCCAGACCTGGGACTTATCCGGAAACACCATATATTTT; cdr3_aa: CASSQTWDLSGNTIYF
clone_size: NA; v_call: TRBV6-6; j_call: TRBJ1-3; cdr3_length: 15; d_call: NA; cdr3_nt: TGTGCCAGCAGTTATAATCGGGGCACTGGAAACACCATATATTTT; cdr3_aa: CASSYNRGTGNTIYF
clone_size: NA; v_call: TRBV4-2; j_call: TRBJ1-4; cdr3_length: 14; d_call: NA; cdr3_nt: TGTGCCAGCAGCGAGGCAGCAACTAATGAAAAACTGTTTTTT; cdr3_aa: CASSEAATNEKLFF
clone_size: NA; v_call: TRBV4-3; j_call: TRBJ2-1; cdr3_length: 14; d_call: NA; cdr3_nt: TGCGCCAGCAGCTTCCTACCTGGGGAGAATGAGCAGTTCTTC; cdr3_aa: CASSFLPGENEQFF
clone_size: NA; v_call: TRBV6-5; j_call: TRBJ2-7; cdr3_length: 15; d_call: TRBD1; cdr3_nt: TGTGCCAGCAGTTACTCGCAGGGGGCGGCCTACGAGCAGTACTTC; cdr3_aa: CASSYSQGAAYEQYF
clone_size: NA; v_call: TRBV19; j_call: TRBJ1-1; cdr3_length: 11; d_call: NA; cdr3_nt: TGTGCCAGCAGGGAAGGGACTGAAGCTTTCTTT; cdr3_aa: CASREGTEAFF
clone_size: NA; v_call: TRBV19; j_call: TRBJ1-5; cdr3_length: 17; d_call: TRBD1; cdr3_nt: TGTGCCAGTATGGCCGGGGTGACAGGGGTGAGCAATCAGCCCCAGCATTTT; cdr3_aa: CASMAGVTGVSNQPQHF
clone_size: NA; v_call: TRBV30; j_call: TRBJ1-2; cdr3_length: 13; d_call: NA; cdr3_nt: TGTGCCTGGAGCCTCATGGGAGGGCATGGCTACACCTTC; cdr3_aa: CAWSLMGGHGYTF
clone_size: NA; v_call: TRBV5-1; j_call: TRBJ2-1; cdr3_length: 15; d_call: NA; cdr3_nt: TGCGCCAGCACCCACCTTACGGGGGAAGACGGTGAGCAGTTCTTC; cdr3_aa: CASTHLTGEDGEQFF
clone_size: NA; v_call: TRBV9; j_call: TRBJ2-7; cdr3_length: 14; d_call: NA; cdr3_nt: TGTGCCAGCGCTAGGGGGGACGGGACCTACGAGCAGTACTTC; cdr3_aa: CASARGDGTYEQYF
clone_size: NA; v_call: TRBV18; j_call: TRBJ1-2; cdr3_length: 13; d_call: TRBD1; cdr3_nt: TGTGCCAGCTCACCACGGGACAGCGATGGCTACACCTTC; cdr3_aa: CASSPRDSDGYTF
clone_size: NA; v_call: TRBV7-2; j_call: TRBJ2-5; cdr3_length: 13; d_call: NA; cdr3_nt: TGTGCCAGCAGCTCCCGCCCGGGTCAGACCCAGTACTTC; cdr3_aa: CASSSRPGQTQYF
clone_size: NA; v_call: TRBV5-1; j_call: TRBJ1-1; cdr3_length: 14; d_call: TRBD1; cdr3_nt: TGCGCCAGCAGCGAACAGGGGGCCGACACTGAAGCTTTCTTT; cdr3_aa: CASSEQGADTEAFF
clone_size: NA; v_call: TRBV6-6; j_call: TRBJ2-3; cdr3_length: 16; d_call: TRBD2; cdr3_nt: TGTGCCAGCAGACCCCATACGGGGGGGCCGGTAGATACGCAGTATTTT; cdr3_aa: CASRPHTGGPVDTQYF
clone_size: NA; v_call: TRBV7-9; j_call: TRBJ2-7; cdr3_length: 13; d_call: NA; cdr3_nt: TGTGCCAGCAGCTTAGAAAGCTCCTACGAGCAGTACTTC; cdr3_aa: CASSLESSYEQYF
clone_size: NA; v_call: TRBV7-9; j_call: TRBJ2-1; cdr3_length: 16; d_call: TRBD1; cdr3_nt: TGTGCCAGCAGCCCCGACCCCGGGACAGGGGGCAATGAGCAGTTCTTC; cdr3_aa: CASSPDPGTGGNEQFF
clone_size: NA; v_call: TRBV12-5; j_call: TRBJ2-7; cdr3_length: 13; d_call: NA; cdr3_nt: TGTGCTAGTGGTCCTCTAGACCGCTACGAGCAGTACTTC; cdr3_aa: CASGPLDRYEQYF
clone_size: NA; v_call: TRBV6-1; j_call: TRBJ1-2; cdr3_length: 13; d_call: NA; cdr3_nt: TGTGCCAGCAGTGATGAGGCCTTATATGGCTACACCTTC; cdr3_aa: CASSDEALYGYTF
clone_size: NA; v_call: TRBV4-3; j_call: TRBJ2-2; cdr3_length: 14; d_call: NA; cdr3_nt: TGCGCCAGCAGCCAAGTGGAGGGGGCCGGGGAGCTGTTTTTT; cdr3_aa: CASSQVEGAGELFF
clone_size: once; v_call: TRBV6-5; j_call: TRBJ1-2; cdr3_length: 13; d_call: NA; cdr3_nt: TGTGCCACCGCCATAGGGGTAAACTATGGCTACACCTTC; cdr3_aa: CATAIGVNYGYTF
clone_size: NA; v_call: TRBV6-5; j_call: TRBJ1-6; cdr3_length: 12; d_call: NA; cdr3_nt: TGTGCCAGCAGGGAGGGTCGATCACCCCTCCACTTT; cdr3_aa: CASREGRSPLHF
clone_size: NA; v_call: TRBV4-1; j_call: TRBJ1-5; cdr3_length: 14; d_call: NA; cdr3_nt: TGCGCCAGCAGCCAAGCCAGGGACAATCAGCCCCAGCATTTT; cdr3_aa: CASSQARDNQPQHF
clone_size: NA; v_call: TRBV7-2; j_call: TRBJ2-2; cdr3_length: 16; d_call: TRBD1; cdr3_nt: TGTGCCAGCAGCCGCCGGACAGGGGCGGACACCGGGGAGCTGTTTTTT; cdr3_aa: CASSRRTGADTGELFF
clone_size: NA; v_call: TRBV11-2; j_call: TRBJ2-7; cdr3_length: 13; d_call: TRBD1; cdr3_nt: TGTGCCAGCAGCCGGGGACAGGCCTACGAGCAGTACTTC; cdr3_aa: CASSRGQAYEQYF
clone_size: NA; v_call: TRBV7-9; j_call: TRBJ1-1; cdr3_length: 16; d_call: NA; cdr3_nt: TGTGCCAGCAGCTCACCGGGTTTTGCCCTGGACACTGAAGCTTTCTTT; cdr3_aa: CASSSPGFALDTEAFF
clone_size: NA; v_call: TRBV28; j_call: TRBJ1-1; cdr3_length: 12; d_call: NA; cdr3_nt: TGTGCCAGCACGGCGGGAGGGTTTGAAGCTTTCTTT; cdr3_aa: CASTAGGFEAFF
clone_size: once; v_call: TRBV6-6; j_call: TRBJ1-1; cdr3_length: 16; d_call: NA; cdr3_nt: TGTGCCAGCAGCCTTGACACGTCATCCCTTGGGACTGAAGCTTTCTTT; cdr3_aa: CASSLDTSSLGTEAFF
clone_size: NA; v_call: TRBV28; j_call: TRBJ1-3; cdr3_length: 15; d_call: NA; cdr3_nt: TGTGCCAGCAGTTCGGGGGCTACCTCTGGAAACACCATATATTTT; cdr3_aa: CASSSGATSGNTIYF
clone_size: NA; v_call: TRBV7-2; j_call: TRBJ2-4; cdr3_length: 17; d_call: TRBD1; cdr3_nt: TGTGCCAGCAGCAAGAGACAGGGGGAGCAGGCCAAAAACATTCAGTACTTC; cdr3_aa: CASSKRQGEQAKNIQYF